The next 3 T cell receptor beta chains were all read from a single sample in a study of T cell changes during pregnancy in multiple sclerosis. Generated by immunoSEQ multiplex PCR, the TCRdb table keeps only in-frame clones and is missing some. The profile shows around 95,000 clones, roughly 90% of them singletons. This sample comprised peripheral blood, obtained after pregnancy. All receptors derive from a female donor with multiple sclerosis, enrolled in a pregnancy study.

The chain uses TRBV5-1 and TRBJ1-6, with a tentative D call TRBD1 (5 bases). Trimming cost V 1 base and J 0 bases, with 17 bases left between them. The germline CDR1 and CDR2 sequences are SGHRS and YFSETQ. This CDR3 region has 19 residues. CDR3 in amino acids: CASSLFSDSWRSYNSPLHF. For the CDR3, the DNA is TGCGCCAGCAGCTTGTTCTCCGACAGTTGGCGCTCCTATAATTCACCCCTCCACTTT.

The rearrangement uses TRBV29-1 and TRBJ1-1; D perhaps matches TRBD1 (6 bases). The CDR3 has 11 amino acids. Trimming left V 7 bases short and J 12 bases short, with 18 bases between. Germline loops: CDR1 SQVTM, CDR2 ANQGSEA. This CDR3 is CSEITGTTTFF. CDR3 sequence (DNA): TGCAGCGAAATAACCGGGACAACAACTTTCTTT.

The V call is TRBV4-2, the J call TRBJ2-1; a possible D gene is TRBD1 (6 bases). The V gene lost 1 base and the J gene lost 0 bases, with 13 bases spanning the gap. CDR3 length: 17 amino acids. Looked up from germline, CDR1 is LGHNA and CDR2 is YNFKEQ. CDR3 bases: TGTGCCAGCAGCCAAGTCAGGACAGACCCCTCCTACAATGAGCAGTTCTTC. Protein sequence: CASSQVRTDPSYNEQFF.